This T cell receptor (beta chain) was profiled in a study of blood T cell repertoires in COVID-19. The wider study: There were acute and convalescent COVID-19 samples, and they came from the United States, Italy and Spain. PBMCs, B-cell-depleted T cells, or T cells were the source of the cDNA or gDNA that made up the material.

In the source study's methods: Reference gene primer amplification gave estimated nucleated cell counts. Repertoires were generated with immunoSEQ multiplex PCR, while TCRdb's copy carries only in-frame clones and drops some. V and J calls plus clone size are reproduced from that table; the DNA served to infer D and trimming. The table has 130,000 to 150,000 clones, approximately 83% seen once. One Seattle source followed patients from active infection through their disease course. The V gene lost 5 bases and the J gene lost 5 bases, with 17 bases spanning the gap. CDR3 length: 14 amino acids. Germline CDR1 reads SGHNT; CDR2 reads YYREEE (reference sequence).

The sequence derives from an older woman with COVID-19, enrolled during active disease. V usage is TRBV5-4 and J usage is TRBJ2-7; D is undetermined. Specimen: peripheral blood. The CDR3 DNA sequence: TGTGCCAGCAGTACTTGGAGTCGTTGGAACGAGCAGTACTTC. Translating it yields CASSTWSRWNEQYF.